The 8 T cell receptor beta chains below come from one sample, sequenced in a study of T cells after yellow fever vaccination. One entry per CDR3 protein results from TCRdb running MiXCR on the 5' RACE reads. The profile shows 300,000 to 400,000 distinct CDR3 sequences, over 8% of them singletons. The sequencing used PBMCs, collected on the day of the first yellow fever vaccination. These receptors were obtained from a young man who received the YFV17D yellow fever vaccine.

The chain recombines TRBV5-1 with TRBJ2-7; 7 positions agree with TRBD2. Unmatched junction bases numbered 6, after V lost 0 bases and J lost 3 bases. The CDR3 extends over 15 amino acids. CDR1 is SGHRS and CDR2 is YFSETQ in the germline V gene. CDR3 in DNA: TGCGCCAGCAGCTTGGTTACGGGGGGAATCTACGAGCAGTACTTC. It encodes CASSLVTGGIYEQYF.

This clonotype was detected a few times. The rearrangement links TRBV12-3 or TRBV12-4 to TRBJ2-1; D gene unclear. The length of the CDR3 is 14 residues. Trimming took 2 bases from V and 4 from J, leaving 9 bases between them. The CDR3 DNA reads TGTGCCAGCAGTTTATGGCAAGGATACAATGAGCAGTTCTTC. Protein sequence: CASSLWQGYNEQFF.

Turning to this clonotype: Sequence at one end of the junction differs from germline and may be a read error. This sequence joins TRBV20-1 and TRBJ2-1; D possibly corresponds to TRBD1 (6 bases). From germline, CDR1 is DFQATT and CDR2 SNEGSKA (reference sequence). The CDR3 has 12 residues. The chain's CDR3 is CSAMLTGGQKVF. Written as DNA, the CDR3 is TGCAGTGCTATGCTAACGGGCGGACAGAAGGTCTTC.

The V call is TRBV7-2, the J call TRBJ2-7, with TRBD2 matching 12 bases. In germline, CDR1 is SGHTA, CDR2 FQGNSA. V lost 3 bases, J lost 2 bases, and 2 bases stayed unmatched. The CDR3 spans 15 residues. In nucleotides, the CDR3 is TGTGCCAGCAGCTTGAGGACTAGCGGGGCCTACGAGCAGTACGTC. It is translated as CASSLRTSGAYEQYV.

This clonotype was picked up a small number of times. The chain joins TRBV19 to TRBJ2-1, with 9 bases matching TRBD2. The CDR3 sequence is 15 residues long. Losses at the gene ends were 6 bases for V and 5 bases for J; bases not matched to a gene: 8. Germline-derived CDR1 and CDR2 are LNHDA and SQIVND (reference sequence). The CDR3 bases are TGTGCCAGTAGCTACGGACTAGCGCCAAACAATGAGCAGTTCTTC. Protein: CASSYGLAPNNEQFF.

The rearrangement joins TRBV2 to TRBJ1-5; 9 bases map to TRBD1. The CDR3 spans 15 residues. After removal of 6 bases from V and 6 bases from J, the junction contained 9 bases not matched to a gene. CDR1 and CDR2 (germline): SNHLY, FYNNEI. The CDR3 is CASRRDRVTRQPQHF. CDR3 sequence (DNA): TGTGCCAGCAGGAGGGACAGGGTGACCCGTCAGCCCCAGCATTTT.

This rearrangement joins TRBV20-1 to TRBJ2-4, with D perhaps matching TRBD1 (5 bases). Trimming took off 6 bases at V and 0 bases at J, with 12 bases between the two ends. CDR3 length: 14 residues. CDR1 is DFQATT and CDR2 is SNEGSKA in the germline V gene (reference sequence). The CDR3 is CSAEQGLAKNIQYF. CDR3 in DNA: TGCAGTGCCGAGCAGGGCTTAGCCAAAAACATTCAGTACTTC.

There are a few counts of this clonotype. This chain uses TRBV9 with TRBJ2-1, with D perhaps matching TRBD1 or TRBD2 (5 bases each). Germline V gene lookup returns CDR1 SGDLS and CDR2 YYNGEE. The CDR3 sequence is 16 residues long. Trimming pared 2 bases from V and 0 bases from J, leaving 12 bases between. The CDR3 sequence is CASSVAGASSYNEQFF. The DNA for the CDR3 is TGTGCCAGCAGCGTCGCCGGGGCTAGCTCCTACAATGAGCAGTTCTTC.